This T cell receptor beta chain was obtained from a study of T-cell reconstitution after alpha-beta-depleted transplantation in children. J was trimmed by 7 bases and V by 5 bases; bases with no gene match: 9. CDR3 length: 15 amino acids. Preparation of the TCRbeta library was carried out with unique molecular identifiers. Via MiXCR, TCRdb re-called the PCR reads, giving one row per CDR3 protein. The repertoire holds about 610,000 distinct CDR3 sequences, about 10% seen once, with about 4.3% in the top ten. This clonotype was seen many times. V usage is TRBV12-3 or TRBV12-4 and J usage is TRBJ2-2; 8 bases match TRBD2. This receptor was identified in a human donor who donated a stem cell graft to a child with acute myeloid leukemia. Sequences were derived from PBMCs from the stem cell graft donor, sampled from the stem cell graft. The CDR3: CASSTGTRYRGELFF. CDR3 DNA: TGTGCCAGCAGTACCGGGACTAGGTACCGCGGGGAGCTGTTTTTT.